This section outlines one T cell receptor (beta chain) sequence together with its context. One entry per CDR3 protein, called by TCRdb with MiXCR from the reads. The sample contains approximately 750,000 distinct CDR3 sequences, 35% of which appear only once. This specimen comes from a study of T cell repertoires in cytomegalovirus infection. Trimming removed 0 bases from V and 8 bases from J; junction bases left unmatched: 9. The CDR3 extends over 16 amino acids. The germline V gene has CDR1 SGHDT and CDR2 YYEEEE. The TCR sequence derives from a human donor in good health (CMV status not recorded). Some clones in this sample may be carry-over from other donors' samples. The rearrangement links TRBV5-6 to TRBJ2-1; 9 bases map to TRBD1. The sample was PBMCs. The CDR3 protein is CASSLEGQGSAHEQFF. The CDR3, as DNA: TGTGCCAGCAGCTTGGAAGGACAGGGGTCAGCGCATGAGCAGTTCTTC.